This TCR beta chain was identified in a study of blood T cell repertoires in COVID-19. Study summary: Cohort 3 recovered donors had two negative PCRs, clearance, or symptom resolution. The study drew acute and convalescent COVID-19 samples from the United States, Italy and Spain. PBMCs, B-cell-depleted T cells, or T cells were the source of the cDNA or gDNA that made up the material.

The study drew participants aged 18 to 89 years from some 25 US areas. Assay: immunoSEQ multiplex PCR; the TCRdb copy retains only in-frame clones and omits some. This sample carries under 400,000 clones, more than 75% of them seen once, and the ten largest clones take roughly 2%. The length of the CDR3 is 15 residues. CDR1 LNHNV and CDR2 YYDKDF come from the germline V gene (reference sequence). J gave up 0 bases and V 1 base, and 3 bases lay outside the gene matches. The origin of this receptor is a man aged 35-49 years in a cohort exposed to, infected with or recovered from COVID-19 (not recorded which). The sequenced sample consisted of PBMCs or T cells enriched from blood (not recorded which). The V call is TRBV15, the J call TRBJ2-7, with 7 bases that match TRBD1. The CDR3 nucleotides are TGTGCCACCAGCAGAGGACAGGGTAGCTCCTACGAGCAGTACTTC. Amino acids: CATSRGQGSSYEQYF. The full variable domain, with the rest looked up from reference TRBV15 and TRBJ2-7, is DAMVIQNPRYQVTQFGKPVTLSCSQTLNHNVMYWYQQKSSQAPKLLFHYYDKDFNNEADTPDNFQSRRPNTSFCFLDIRSPGLGDTAMYLCATSRGQGSSYEQYFGPGTRLTVT.